The clone carrying this T cell receptor beta chain has only a few counts. Its target is unknown. Using RNA transcripts as the source, TCR beta CDR3 regions were amplified. HTBI primers were used for first-round RT-PCR of the TCR CDR3. TCRdb independently ran MiXCR on the multiplex PCR reads; one entry per CDR3 protein. The sample holds around 500,000 distinct CDR3 sequences, under 25% seen once. Germline V gene sequence: CDR1 LGHDT, CDR2 YNNKEL (reference sequence). V was cut by 1 base and J by 12 bases, with 15 bases left in between. This CDR3 comprises 13 residues. This record belongs to a study of T cells in Graves' hyperthyroidism and ophthalmopathy. For the study at large: Blood was drawn when the patient was first diagnosed and still untreated. Overall study findings and caveats: Blood held most thyroid clonotypes expanded above 0.001 frequency. The model foresaw ophthalmopathy a median roughly 6 months prior to onset.

The chain recombines TRBV3-1 with TRBJ1-1; D possibly corresponds to TRBD1 (5 bases). This receptor was identified in a woman in her 70s with Graves' ophthalmopathy. The sequencing input was blood. The CDR3 nucleotides are TGTGCCAGCAGCCAAGGTCCAGGGACCAGAACTTTCTTT. It specifies CASSQGPGTRTFF.